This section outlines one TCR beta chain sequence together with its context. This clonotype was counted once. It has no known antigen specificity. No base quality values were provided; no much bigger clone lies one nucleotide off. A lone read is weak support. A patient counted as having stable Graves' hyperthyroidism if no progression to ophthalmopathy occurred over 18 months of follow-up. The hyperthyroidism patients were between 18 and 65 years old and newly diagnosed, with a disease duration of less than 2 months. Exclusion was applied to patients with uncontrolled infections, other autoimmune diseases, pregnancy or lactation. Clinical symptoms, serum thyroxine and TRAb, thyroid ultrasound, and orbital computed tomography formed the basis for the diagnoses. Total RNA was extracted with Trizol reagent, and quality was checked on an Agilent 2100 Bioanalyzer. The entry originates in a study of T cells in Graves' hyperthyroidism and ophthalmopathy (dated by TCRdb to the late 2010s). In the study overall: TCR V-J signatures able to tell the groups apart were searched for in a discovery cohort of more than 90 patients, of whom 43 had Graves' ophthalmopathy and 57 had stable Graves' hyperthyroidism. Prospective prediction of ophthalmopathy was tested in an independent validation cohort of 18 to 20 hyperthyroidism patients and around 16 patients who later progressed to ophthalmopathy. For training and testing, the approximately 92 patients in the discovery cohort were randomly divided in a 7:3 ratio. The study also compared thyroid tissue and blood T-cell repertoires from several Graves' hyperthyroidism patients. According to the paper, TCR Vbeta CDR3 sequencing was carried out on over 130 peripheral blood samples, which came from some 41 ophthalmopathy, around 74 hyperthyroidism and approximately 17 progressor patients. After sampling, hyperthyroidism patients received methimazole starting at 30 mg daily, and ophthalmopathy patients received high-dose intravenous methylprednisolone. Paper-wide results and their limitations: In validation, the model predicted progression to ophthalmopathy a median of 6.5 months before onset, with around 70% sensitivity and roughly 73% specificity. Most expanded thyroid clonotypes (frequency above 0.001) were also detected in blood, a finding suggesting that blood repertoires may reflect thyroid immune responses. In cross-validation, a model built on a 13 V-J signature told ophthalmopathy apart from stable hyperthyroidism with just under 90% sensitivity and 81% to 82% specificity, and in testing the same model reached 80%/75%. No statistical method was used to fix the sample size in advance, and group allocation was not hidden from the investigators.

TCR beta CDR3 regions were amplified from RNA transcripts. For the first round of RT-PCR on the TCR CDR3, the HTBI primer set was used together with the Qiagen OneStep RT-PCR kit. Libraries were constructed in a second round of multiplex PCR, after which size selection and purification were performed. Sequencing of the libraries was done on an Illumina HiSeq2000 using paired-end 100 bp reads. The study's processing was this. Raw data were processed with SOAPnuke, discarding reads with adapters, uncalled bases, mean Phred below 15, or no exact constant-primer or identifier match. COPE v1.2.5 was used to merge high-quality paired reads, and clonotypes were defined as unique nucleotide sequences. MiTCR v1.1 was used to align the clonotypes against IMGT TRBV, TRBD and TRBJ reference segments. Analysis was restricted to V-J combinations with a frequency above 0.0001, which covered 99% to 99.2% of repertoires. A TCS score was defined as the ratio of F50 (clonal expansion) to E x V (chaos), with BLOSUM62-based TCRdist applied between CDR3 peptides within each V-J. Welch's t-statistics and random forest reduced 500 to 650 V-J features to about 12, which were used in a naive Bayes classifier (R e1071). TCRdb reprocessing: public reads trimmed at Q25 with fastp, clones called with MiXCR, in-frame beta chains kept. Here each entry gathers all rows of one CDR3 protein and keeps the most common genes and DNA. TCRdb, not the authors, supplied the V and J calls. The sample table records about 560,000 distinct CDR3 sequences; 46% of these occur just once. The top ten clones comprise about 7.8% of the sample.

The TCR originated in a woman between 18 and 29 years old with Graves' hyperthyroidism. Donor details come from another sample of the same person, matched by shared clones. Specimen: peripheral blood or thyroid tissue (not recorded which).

The CDR3 sequence is CASKGREGDAEAFF. The nucleotides read TGTGCCAGCAAGGGCAGGGAGGGGGACGCTGAAGCTTTCTTT. The sequence is built from TRBV2 and TRBJ1-1; TRBD1 is a weak D gene call, 6 bases matching. Sequences SNHLY (CDR1) and FYNNEI (CDR2) are obtained from the germline V gene. Trimming at the junction amounts to 7 bases on V and 6 bases on J, and the germline ends lie 18 bases apart. From cysteine to phenylalanine, the CDR3 is 14 amino acids long. Just the 42-base CDR3 DNA is kept, in frame starting at base 1.